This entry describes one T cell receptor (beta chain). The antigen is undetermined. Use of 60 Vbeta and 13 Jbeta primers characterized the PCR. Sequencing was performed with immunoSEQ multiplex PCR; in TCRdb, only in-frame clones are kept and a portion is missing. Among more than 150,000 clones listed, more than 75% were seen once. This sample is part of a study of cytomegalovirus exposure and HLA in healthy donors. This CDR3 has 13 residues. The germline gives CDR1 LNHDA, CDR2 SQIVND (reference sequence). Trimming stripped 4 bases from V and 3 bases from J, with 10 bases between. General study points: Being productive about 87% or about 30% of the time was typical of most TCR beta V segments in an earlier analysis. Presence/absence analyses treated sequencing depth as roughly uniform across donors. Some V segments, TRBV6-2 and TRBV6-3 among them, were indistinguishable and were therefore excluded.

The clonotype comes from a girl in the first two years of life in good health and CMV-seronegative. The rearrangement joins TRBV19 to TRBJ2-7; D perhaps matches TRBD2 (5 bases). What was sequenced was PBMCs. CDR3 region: CASSTLANYEQYF. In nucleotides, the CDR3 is TGTGCCAGTAGTACCTTAGCGAACTACGAGCAGTACTTC.